The entry below describes one T cell receptor beta chain. Its matching antigen is unknown. The study ran its PCR with 60 Vbeta and 13 Jbeta primers. The protocol was immunoSEQ multiplex PCR, while the TCRdb copy is restricted to in-frame clones and leaves out a portion. The repertoire holds some 200,000 clones, about 85% seen once, with approximately 3.9% in the top ten. The sample is drawn from a study of cytomegalovirus exposure and HLA in healthy donors. Study results and caveats: Immune exposure information available was restricted to CMV serostatus. A list of more than 150 TCR beta chains associated with cytomegalovirus was given. Analysis performed later showed TCR beta chains linked to HLA being more clonally expanded than equally common others. In a later analysis, specific HLA alleles were associated with 15,000 or so TCR beta sequences at a 0.05 false discovery rate.

CDR1 is PRHDT and CDR2 is FYEKMQ in the germline V gene (reference sequence). V gave up 5 bases and J gave up 1 base; unmatched junction bases: 7. CDR3 length: 16 residues. This clonotype was obtained from a man aged 50 or older in good health and CMV-seronegative. The material sequenced was PBMCs. The chain carries TRBV13 and TRBJ1-3, with TRBD1 matching over 8 bases. In DNA, the CDR3 is TGTGCCAGCAGCATGGGGACAGGAAAGTCTGGAAACACCATATATTTT. This encodes CASSMGTGKSGNTIYF.